This TCR beta chain appears in the sequencing data of a study of CD8 T cells in ankylosing spondylitis. Study results and caveats: Within peripheral blood, clones linked to disease were CD8+ and relatively rare. Reportedly, matched ankylosing spondylitis synovial fluid was significantly enriched for disease-linked clones. Ankylosing spondylitis blood appeared to be characterized by a TCR beta motif of about eight highly homologous variants.

Germline values: CDR1 MGHDK, CDR2 SYGVNS. The V and J ends lost 6 bases and 4 bases respectively, with 15 bases between them. The CDR3 covers 14 residues. With regard to this clonotype: Its antigen is undetermined.

A single record per CDR3 protein comes from TCRdb applying MiXCR to the 5' RACE reads. Counted here are 380,000 or so distinct CDR3 sequences, 20% occurring once; the ten biggest clones make up less than 15%. The chain has TRBV25-1 and TRBJ2-5; D assignment may be TRBD1 or TRBD2 (5 bases each). The TCR sequence derives from a male donor with ankylosing spondylitis or in good health (not recorded which). Sequenced material: blood, either unsorted or a sorted T cell fraction (not recorded which). This CDR3 reads CASRLGQGRETQYF. The CDR3 region has the DNA TGTGCCAGCAGGTTGGGGCAGGGACGAGAGACCCAGTACTTC.